This T cell receptor beta chain appears in the sequencing data of a study of blood T cell repertoires in COVID-19. Whole-study context: Acute and convalescent COVID-19 specimens originated in the United States, Italy and Spain. From T cells, B-cell-depleted T cells, or PBMCs came the material, which was cDNA or gDNA.

Original handling: Researchers report that nucleated cell counts were estimated from reference gene primer amplification. Repertoires were generated with immunoSEQ multiplex PCR, while TCRdb's copy carries only in-frame clones and drops some. V and J calls plus clone size are reproduced from that table; the DNA served to infer D and trimming. The table records 210,000 or so clones, more than 60% of them present only once. The ends lost 0 bases at V and 0 bases at J; junction bases unmatched: 7. Germline CDR1 reads SGHDN; CDR2 reads FVKESK. The CDR3 totals 18 residues. Sequenced material: peripheral blood. The TCR was taken from a man aged 50 or older who had recovered from COVID-19. The chain is built from TRBV14 and TRBJ2-1; 8 nucleotides match TRBD2. The CDR3 protein is CASSQDPLAASSYNEQFF. In DNA form, the CDR3 reads TGTGCCAGCAGCCAAGATCCACTAGCGGCGAGCTCCTACAATGAGCAGTTCTTC.